Following are 5 T cell receptor beta chains from one sample sequenced in a study of regulatory T cells in long-lasting Graves disease. The TCR beta library used iRepertoire HTBI primers with Arm-PCR amplification of CDR3. One entry per CDR3 protein results from TCRdb running MiXCR on the multiplex PCR reads. The sample lists a few hundred thousand distinct CDR3 sequences, roughly 24% occurring once. The sample's time point: persistent/refractory GD, antithyroid drugs over 5 years with positive TRAb. Construction of the TCR library relied on RNA isolated from PBMCs. The sample was peripheral blood mononuclear cells (PBMCs), taken when the disease was refractory, from a patient treated with antithyroid drugs. The receptors here all came from a woman between 40 and 55 years old with Graves disease.

The V and J genes are TRBV20-1 and TRBJ2-5, with 11 bases identical to TRBD2. The J call may not be correct, given that the DNA end is closer to TRBJ2-4. The germline CDR1 and CDR2 sequences are DFQATT and SNEGSKA (reference sequence). CDR3 size: 16 residues. CDR3 amino acids: CSARGIAGGPKNIQYF. CDR3 DNA: TGCAGTGCTAGAGGAATAGCGGGAGGGCCCAAAAACATTCAGTACTTC.

V is TRBV29-1 and J is TRBJ2-2; TRBD1 matches at 8 bases. Germline V gene data show CDR1 as SQVTM and CDR2 as ANQGSEA. The J segment lost 4 bases and the V segment lost 6 bases, leaving 7 bases of the junction unmatched. This CDR3 contains 14 residues. CDR3 nucleotide sequence: TGCAGCGTCGGAACAGGGGGAGGCACCGGGGAGCTGTTTTTT. It is translated as CSVGTGGGTGELFF.

V and J are TRBV15 and TRBJ1-3, with D uncertain. Germline assignment: CDR1 LNHNV and CDR2 YYDKDF (reference sequence). This CDR3 contains 13 residues. The V end was cut by 3 bases, the J end by 8 bases, with 11 bases between. In nucleotides, the CDR3 is TGTGCCACCAGCAGTTCGTTTCTGGACACCATATATTTT. Encoded protein: CATSSSFLDTIYF.

This sequence joins TRBV20-1 and TRBJ2-3; possible D gene TRBD2, 5 bases. V was clipped by 3 bases and J by 4 bases, with 8 bases between them. The germline V gene encodes CDR1 DFQATT and CDR2 SNEGSKA (reference sequence). The length of the CDR3 is 12 residues. CDR3 DNA sequence: TGCAGTGCTAGGCTAGCTTCAGATACGCAGTATTTT. As protein: CSARLASDTQYF.

The chain is built from TRBV5-6 and TRBJ1-1; TRBD1 is a possible D gene (6 bases). V lost 5 bases and J 0 bases, leaving 11 bases between the germline ends. This CDR3 has 14 amino acids. Germline V CDR1 and CDR2: SGHDT, YYEEEE. DNA of the CDR3: TGTGCCAGCAGTTCGGGACACATGAACACTGAAGCTTTCTTT. Encoded protein: CASSSGHMNTEAFF.